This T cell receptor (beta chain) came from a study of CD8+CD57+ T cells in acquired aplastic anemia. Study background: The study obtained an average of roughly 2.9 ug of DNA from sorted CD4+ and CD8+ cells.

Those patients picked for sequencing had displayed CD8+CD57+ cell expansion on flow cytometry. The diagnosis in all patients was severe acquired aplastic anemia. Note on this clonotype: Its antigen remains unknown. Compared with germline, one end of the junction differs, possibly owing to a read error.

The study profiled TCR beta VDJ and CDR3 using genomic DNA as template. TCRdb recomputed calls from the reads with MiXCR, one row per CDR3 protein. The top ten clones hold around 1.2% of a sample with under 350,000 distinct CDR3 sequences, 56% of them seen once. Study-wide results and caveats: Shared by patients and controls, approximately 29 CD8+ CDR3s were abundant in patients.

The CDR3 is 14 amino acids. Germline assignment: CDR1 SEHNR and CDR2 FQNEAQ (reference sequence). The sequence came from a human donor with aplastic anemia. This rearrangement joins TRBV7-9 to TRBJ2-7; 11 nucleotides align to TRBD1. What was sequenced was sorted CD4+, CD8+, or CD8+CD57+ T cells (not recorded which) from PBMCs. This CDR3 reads CASSSRTGGGEQYF. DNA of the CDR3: TGCGCCAGCAGCTCGCGGACAGGGGGCGGCGAGCAGTACTTC.